The present TCR beta chain was sequenced within a study of T-cell memory formation after mild COVID-19. TCRdb reprocessed the 5' RACE reads with MiXCR, giving one entry per CDR3 protein. This table has a few hundred thousand distinct CDR3 sequences, 20% to 25% appearing once. Looked up from germline, CDR1 is DFQATT and CDR2 is SNEGSKA (reference sequence). This CDR3 spans 15 amino acids. Trimming cost V 5 bases and J 3 bases, with 20 bases left between them. In this sample, this clonotype turned up a few times. Its antigen is undetermined. Study-level points and caveats: Proof of SARS-CoV-2 specificity was absent for the second-wave clones that crested on day 37.

Sequencing was carried out using PBMCs or a T cell subset sorted from them (not recorded which). This clonotype originated in a man aged 18-30 years who had mild COVID-19 (a few samples of this study predate the infection). Cell type and time point are not known. The gene calls are TRBV20-1 and TRBJ2-7; D might be TRBD2 (6 bases). Here the CDR3 reads CSAGGGGVGLYEQYF. CDR3 DNA: TGCAGTGCTGGGGGTGGAGGGGTGGGCCTCTACGAGCAGTACTTC.